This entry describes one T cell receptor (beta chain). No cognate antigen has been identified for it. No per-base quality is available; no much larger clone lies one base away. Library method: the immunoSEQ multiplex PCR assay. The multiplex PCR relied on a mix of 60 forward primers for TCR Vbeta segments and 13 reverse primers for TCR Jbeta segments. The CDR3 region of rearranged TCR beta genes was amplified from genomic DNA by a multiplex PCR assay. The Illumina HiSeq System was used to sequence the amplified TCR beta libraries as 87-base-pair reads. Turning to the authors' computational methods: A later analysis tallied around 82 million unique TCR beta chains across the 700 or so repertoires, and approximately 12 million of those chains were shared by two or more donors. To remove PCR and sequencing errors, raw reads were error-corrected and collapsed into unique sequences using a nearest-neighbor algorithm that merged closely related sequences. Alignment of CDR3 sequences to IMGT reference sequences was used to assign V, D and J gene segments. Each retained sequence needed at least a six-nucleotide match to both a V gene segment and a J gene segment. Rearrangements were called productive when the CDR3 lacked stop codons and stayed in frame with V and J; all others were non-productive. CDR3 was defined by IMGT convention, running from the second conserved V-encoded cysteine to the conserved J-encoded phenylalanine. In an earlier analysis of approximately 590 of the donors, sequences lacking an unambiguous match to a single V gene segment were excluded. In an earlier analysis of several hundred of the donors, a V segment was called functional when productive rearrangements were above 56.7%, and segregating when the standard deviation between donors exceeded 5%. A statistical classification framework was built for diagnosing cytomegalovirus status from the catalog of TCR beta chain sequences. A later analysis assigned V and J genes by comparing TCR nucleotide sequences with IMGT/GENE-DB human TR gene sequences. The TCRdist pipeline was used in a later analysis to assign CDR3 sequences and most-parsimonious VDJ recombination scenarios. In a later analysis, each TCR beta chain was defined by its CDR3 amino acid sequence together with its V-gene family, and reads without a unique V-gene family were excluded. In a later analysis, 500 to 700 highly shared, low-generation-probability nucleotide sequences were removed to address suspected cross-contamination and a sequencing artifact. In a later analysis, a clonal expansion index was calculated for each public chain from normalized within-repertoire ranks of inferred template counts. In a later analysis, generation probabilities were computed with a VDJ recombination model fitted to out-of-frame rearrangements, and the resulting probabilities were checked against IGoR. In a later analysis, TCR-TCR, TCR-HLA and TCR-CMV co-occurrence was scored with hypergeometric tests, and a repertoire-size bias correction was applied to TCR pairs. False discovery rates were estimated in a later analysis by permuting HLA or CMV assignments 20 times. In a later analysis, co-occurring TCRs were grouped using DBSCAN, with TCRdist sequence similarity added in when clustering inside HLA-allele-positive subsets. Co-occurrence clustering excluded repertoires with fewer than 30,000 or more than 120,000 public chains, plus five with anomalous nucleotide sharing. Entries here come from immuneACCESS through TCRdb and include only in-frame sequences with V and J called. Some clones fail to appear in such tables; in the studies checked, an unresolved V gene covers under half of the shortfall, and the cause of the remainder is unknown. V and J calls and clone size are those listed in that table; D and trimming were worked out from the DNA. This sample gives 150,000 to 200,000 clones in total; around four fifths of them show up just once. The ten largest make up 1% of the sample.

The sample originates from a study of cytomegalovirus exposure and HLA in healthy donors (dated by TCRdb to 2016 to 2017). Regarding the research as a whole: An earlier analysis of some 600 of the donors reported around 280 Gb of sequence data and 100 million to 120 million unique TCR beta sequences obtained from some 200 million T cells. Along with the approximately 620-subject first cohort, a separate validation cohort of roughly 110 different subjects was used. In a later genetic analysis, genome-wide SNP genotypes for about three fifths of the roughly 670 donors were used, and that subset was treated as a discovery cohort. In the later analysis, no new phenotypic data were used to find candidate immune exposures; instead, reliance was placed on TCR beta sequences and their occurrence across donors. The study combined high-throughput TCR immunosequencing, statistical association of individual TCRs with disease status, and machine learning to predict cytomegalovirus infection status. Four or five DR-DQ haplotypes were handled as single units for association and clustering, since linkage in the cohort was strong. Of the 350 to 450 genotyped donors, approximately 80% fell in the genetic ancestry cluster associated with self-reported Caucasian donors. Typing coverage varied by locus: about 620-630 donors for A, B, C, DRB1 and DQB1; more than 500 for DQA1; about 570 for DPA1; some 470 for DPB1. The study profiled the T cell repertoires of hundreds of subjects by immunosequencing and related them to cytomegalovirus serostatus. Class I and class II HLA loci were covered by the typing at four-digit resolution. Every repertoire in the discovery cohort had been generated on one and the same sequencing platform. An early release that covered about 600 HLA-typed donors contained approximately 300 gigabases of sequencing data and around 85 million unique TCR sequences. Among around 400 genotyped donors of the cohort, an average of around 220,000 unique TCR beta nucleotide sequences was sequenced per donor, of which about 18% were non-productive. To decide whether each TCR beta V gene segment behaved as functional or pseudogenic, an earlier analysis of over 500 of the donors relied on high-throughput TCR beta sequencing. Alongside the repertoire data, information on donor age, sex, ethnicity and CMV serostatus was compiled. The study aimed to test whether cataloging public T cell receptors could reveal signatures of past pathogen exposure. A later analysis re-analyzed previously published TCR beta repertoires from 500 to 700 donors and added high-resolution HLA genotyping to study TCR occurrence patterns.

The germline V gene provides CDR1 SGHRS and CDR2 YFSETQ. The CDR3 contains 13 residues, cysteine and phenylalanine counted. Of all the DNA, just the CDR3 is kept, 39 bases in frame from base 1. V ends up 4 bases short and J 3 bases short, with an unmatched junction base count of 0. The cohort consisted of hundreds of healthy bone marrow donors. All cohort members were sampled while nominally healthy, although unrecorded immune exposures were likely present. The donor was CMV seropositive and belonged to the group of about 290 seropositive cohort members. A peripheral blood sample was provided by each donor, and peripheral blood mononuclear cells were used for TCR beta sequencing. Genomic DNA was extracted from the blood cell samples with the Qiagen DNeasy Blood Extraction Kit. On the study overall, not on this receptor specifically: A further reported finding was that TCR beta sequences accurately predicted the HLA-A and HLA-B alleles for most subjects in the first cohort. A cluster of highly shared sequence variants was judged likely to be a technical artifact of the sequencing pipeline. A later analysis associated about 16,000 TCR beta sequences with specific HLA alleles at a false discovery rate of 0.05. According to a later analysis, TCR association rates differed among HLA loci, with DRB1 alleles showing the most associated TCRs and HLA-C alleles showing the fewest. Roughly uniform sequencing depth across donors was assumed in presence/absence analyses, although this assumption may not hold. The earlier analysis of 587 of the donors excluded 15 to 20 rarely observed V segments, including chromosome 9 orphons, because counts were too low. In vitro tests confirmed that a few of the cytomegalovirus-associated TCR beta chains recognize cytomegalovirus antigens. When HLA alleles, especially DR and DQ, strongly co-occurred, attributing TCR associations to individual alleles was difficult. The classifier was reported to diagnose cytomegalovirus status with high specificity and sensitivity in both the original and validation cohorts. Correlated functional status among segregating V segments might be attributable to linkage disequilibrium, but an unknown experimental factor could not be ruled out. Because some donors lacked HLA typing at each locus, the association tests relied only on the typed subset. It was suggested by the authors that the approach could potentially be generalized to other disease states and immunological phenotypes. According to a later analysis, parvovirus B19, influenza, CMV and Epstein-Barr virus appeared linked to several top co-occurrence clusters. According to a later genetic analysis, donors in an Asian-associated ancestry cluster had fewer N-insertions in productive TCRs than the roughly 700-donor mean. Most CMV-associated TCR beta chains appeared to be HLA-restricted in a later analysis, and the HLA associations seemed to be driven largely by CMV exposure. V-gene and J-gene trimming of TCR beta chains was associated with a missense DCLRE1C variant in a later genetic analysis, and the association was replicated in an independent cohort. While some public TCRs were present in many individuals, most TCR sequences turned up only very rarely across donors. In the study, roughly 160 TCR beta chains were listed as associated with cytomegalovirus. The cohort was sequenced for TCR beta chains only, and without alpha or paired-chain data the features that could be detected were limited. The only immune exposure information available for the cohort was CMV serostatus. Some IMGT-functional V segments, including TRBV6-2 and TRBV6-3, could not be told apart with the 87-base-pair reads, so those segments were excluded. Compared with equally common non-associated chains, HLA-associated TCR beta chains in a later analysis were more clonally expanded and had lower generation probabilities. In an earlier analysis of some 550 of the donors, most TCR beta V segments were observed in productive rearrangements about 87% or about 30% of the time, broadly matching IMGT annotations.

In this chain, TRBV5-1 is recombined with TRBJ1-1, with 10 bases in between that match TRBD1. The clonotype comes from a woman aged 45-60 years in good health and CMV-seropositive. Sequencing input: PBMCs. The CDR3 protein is CASSGTGDTEAFF. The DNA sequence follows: TGCGCCAGCAGCGGGACAGGGGACACTGAAGCTTTCTTT. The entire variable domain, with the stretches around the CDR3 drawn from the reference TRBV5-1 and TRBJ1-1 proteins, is KAGVTQTPRYLIKTRGQQVTLSCSPISGHRSVSWYQQTPGQGLQFLFEYFSETQRNKGNFPGRFSGRQFSNSRSEMNVSTLELGDSALYLCASSGTGDTEAFFGQGTRLTVV.